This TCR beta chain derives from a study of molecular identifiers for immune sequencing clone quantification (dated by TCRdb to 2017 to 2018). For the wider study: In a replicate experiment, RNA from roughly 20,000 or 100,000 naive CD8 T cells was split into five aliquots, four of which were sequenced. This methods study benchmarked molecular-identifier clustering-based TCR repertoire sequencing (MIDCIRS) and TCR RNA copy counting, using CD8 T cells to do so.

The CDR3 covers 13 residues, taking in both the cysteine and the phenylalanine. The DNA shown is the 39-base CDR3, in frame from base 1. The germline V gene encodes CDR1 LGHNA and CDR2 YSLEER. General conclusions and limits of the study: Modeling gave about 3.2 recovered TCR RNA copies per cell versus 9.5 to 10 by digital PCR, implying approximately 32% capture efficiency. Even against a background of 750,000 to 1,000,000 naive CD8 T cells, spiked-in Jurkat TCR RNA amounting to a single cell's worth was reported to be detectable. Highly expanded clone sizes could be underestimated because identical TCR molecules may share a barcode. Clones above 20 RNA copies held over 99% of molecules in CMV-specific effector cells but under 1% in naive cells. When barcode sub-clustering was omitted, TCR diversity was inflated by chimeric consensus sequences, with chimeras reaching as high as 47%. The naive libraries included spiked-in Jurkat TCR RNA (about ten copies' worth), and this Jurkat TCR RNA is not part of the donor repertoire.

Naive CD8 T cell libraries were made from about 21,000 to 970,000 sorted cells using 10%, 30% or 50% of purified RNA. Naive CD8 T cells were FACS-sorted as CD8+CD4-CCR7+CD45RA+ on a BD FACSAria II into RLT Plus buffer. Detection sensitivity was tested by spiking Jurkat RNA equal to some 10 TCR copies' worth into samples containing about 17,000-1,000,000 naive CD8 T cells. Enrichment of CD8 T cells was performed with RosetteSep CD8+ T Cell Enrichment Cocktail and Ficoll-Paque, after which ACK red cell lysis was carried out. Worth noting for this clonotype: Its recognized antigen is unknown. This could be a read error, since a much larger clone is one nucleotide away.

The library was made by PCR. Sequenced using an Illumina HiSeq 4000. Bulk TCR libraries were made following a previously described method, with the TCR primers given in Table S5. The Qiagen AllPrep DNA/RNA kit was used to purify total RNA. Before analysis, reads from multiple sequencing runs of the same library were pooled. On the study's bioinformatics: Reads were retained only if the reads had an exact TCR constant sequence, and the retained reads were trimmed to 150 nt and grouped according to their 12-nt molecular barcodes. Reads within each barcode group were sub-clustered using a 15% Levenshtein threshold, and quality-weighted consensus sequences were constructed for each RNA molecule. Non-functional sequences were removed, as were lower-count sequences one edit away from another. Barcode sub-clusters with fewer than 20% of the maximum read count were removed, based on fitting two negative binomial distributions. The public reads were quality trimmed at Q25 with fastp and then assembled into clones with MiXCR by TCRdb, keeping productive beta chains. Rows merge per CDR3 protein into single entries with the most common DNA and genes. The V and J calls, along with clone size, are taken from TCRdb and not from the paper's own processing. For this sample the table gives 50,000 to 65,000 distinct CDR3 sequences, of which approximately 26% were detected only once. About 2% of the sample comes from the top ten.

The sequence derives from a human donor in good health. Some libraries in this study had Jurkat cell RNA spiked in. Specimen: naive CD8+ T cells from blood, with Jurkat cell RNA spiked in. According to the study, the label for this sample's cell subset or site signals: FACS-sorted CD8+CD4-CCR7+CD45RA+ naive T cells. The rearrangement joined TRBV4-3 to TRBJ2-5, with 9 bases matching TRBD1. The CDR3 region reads CASKGQGQEPQYF. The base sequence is TGCGCCAGCAAGGGACAGGGCCAAGAGCCCCAGTACTTC.